This T cell receptor beta chain was recorded in a study of cytomegalovirus exposure and HLA in healthy donors. The PCR had 60 Vbeta and 13 Jbeta primers. Clones were read by immunoSEQ multiplex PCR, and TCRdb kept only the in-frame ones, dropping some. The data show about 200,000 clones, over 60% seen once. The ends lost 2 bases at V and 4 bases at J; junction bases unmatched: 7. Germline CDR1 and CDR2: KGHSH and LQKENI. CDR3 length: 16 amino acids. The chain uses TRBV18 and TRBJ1-1; 10 nucleotides match TRBD1. The sequenced sample consisted of PBMCs. The TCR sequence derives from a man aged 40-49 years in good health and CMV-seronegative. The CDR3 spells CASSPGTGARGTEAFF. The DNA of the CDR3 is TGTGCCAGCTCACCAGGGACAGGGGCGCGAGGCACTGAAGCTTTCTTT.